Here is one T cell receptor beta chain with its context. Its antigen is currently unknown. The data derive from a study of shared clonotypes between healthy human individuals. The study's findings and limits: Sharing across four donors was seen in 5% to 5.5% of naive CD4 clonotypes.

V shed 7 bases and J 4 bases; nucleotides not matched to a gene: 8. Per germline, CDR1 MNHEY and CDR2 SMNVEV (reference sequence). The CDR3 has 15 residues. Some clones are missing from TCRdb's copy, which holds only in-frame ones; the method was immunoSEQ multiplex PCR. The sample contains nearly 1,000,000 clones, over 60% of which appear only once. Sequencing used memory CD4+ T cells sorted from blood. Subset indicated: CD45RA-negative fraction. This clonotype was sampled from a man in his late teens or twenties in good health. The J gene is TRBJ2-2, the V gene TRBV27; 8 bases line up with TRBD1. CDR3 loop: CASTRTGKTTGELFF. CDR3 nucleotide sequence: TGTGCCAGCACCCGGACAGGGAAAACCACCGGGGAGCTGTTTTTT.